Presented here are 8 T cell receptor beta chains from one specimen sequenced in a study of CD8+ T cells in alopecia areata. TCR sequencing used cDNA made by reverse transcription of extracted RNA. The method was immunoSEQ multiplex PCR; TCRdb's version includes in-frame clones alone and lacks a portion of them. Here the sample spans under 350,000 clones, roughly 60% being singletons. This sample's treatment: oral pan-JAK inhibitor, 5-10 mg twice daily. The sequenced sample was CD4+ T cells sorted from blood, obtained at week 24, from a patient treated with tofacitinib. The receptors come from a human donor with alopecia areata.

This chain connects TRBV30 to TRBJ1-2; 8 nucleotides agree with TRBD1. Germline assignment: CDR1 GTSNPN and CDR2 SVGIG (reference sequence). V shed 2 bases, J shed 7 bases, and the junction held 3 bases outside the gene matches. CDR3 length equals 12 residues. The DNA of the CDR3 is TGTGCCTGGAGTCCGACAGGGGTTGGCTACACCTTC. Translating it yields CAWSPTGVGYTF.

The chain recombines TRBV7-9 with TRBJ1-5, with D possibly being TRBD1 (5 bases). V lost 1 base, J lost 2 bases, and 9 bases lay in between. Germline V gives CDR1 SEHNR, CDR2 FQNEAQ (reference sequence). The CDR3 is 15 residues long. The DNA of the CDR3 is TGTGCCAGCAGCTTAGGTACAGGAGGCAATCAGCCCCAGCATTTT. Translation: CASSLGTGGNQPQHF.

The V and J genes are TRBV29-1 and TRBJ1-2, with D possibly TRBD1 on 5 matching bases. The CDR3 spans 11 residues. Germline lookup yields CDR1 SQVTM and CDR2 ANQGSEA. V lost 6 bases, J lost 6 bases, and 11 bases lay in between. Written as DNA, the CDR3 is TGCAGCGTGGGACCCGATGATGGCTACACCTTC. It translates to CSVGPDDGYTF.

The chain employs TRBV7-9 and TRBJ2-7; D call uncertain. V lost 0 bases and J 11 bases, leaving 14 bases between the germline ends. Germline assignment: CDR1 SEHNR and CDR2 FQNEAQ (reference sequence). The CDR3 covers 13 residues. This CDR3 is CASSLASSPGKYF. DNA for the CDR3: TGTGCCAGCAGCTTAGCGTCGTCTCCAGGAAAGTACTTC.

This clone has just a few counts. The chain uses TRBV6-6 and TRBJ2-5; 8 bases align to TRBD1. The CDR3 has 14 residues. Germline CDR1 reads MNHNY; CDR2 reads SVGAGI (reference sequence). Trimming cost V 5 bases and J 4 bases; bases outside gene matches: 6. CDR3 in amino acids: CASSLPGGGETQYF. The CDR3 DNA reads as TGTGCCAGCAGTCTCCCAGGGGGCGGAGAGACCCAGTACTTC.

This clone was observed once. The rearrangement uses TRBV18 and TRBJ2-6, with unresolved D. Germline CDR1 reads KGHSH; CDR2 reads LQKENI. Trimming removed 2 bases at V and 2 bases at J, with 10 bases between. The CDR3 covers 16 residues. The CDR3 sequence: CASSPRAGAGANVLTF. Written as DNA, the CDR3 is TGTGCCAGCTCACCAAGGGCCGGCGCTGGGGCCAACGTCCTGACTTTC.

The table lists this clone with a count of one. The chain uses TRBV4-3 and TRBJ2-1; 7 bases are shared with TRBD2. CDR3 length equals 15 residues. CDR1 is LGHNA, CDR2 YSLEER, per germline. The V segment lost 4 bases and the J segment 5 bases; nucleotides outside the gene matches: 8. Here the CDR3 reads CASSRSLAADNEQFF. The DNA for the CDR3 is TGCGCCAGCAGCCGGAGCCTAGCGGCAGACAATGAGCAGTTCTTC.

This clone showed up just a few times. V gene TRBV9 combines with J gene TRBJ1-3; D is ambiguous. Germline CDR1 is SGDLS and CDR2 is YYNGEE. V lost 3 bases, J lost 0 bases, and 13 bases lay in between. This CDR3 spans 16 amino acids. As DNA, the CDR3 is TGTGCCAGCAGCGCGGGTACGGGTAGCTCTGGAAACACCATATATTTT. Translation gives CASSAGTGSSGNTIYF.